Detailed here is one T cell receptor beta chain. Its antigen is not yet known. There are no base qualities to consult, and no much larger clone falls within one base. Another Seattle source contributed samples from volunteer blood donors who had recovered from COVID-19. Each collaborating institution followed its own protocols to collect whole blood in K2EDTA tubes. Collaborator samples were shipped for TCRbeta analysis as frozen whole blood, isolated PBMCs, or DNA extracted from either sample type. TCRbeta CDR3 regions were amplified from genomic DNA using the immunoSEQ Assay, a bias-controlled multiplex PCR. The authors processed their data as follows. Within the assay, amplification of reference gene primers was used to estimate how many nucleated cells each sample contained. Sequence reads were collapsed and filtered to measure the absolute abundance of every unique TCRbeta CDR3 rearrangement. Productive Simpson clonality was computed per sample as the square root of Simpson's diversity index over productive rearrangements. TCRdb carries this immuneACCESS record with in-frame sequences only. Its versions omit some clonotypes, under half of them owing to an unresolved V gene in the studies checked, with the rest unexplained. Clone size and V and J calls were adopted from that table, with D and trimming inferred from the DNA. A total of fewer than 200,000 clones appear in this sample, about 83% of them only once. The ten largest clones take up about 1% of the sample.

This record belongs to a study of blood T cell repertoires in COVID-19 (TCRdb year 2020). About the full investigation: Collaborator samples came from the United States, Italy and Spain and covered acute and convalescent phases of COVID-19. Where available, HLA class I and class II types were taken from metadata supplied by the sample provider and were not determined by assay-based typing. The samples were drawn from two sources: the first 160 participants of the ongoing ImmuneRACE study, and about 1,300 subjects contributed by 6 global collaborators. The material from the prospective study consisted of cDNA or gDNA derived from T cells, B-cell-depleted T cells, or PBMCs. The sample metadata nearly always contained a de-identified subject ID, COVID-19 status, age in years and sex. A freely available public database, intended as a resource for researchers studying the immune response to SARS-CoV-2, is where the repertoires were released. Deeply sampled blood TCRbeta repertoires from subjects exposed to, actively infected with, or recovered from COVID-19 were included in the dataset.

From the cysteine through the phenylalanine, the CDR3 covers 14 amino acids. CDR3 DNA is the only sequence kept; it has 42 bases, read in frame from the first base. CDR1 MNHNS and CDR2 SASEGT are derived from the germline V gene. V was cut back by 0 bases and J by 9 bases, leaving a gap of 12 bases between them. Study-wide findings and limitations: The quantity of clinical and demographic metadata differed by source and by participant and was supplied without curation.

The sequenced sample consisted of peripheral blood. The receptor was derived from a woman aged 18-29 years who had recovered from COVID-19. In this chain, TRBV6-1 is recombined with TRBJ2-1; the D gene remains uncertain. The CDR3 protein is CASSEAMVGGEQFF. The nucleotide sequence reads TGTGCCAGCAGTGAAGCAATGGTCGGCGGTGAGCAGTTCTTC.